The rows below give T cell receptor beta chains drawn from one sample of a study of T cells in localized non-small cell lung cancer. Profiling relied on immunoSEQ multiplex PCR, and the TCRdb table lists in-frame clones only, not all of them. Counted here are approximately 25,000 clones, roughly 87% occurring once; the ten biggest clones make up about 1.1%. The sequenced sample was peripheral blood, obtained before any cancer treatment. These receptors all stem from a woman between 40 and 69 years old with stage I lung adenocarcinoma. CDR3s include the opening cysteine and the closing phenylalanine or tryptophan. D genes are given only for firm matches. Part of the rows lack a size; the others show once, few, many or a class for expanded clones.

J,V,size,D,CDR3,DNA
TRBJ1-5,TRBV30,-,-,CAWSRGANSNQPQHF,TGTGCCTGGAGTAGAGGGGCTAATAGCAATCAGCCCCAGCATTTT
TRBJ1-5,TRBV6-6,-,TRBD1,CASSSTGAQPQHF,TGTGCCAGCAGCTCGACAGGGGCTCAGCCCCAGCATTTT
TRBJ2-5,TRBV7-3,-,-,CASSPHPSTGTQYF,TGTGCCAGCAGCCCTCACCCATCGACGGGTACCCAGTACTTC
TRBJ2-6,TRBV27,once,-,CASTPSRSSGANVLTF,TGTGCCAGCACCCCGAGTAGAAGCTCTGGGGCCAACGTCCTGACTTTC
TRBJ1-1,TRBV6-6,-,-,CASRSLDEAFF,TGTGCCAGCAGATCACTTGATGAAGCTTTCTTT
TRBJ2-3,TRBV25-1,once,-,CASSKTGGGVDTQYF,TGTGCCAGCAGTAAAACGGGGGGCGGAGTGGATACGCAGTATTTT
TRBJ1-5,TRBV2,-,TRBD1,CASSYRGGQPQHF,TGTGCCAGCAGTTACAGGGGTGGTCAGCCCCAGCATTTT
TRBJ2-7,TRBV6-5,once,-,CASSAGGGSYEQYF,TGTGCCAGCAGCGCAGGGGGGGGCTCCTACGAGCAGTACTTC
TRBJ2-5,TRBV5-5,-,-,CASSSNIQGWEETQYF,TGTGCCAGCAGCTCCAACATCCAGGGGTGGGAAGAGACCCAGTACTTC
TRBJ2-1,TRBV2,-,TRBD1,CASRRGQGALDEQFF,TGTGCCAGCAGGAGAGGACAGGGGGCACTCGATGAGCAGTTCTTC
TRBJ1-1,TRBV5-5,-,-,CASSFRGASTEAFF,TGTGCCAGCAGCTTTCGGGGGGCGAGCACTGAAGCTTTCTTT
TRBJ1-2,TRBV18,once,-,CASSNARDSYGYTF,TGTGCCAGCTCGAATGCCAGAGACAGCTATGGCTACACCTTC
TRBJ2-1,TRBV7-2,-,-,CASSLEGSISYNEQFF,TGTGCCAGCAGCTTAGAGGGGTCCATTTCCTACAATGAGCAGTTCTTC
TRBJ1-1,TRBV11-2,once,-,CASSFQRNTEAFF,TGTGCCAGCAGCTTTCAGAGGAACACTGAAGCTTTCTTT
TRBJ1-1,TRBV7-9,-,-,CASSPGHPPLMAFF,TGTGCCAGCAGCCCCGGACACCCCCCCCTGATGGCTTTCTTT
TRBJ2-7,TRBV5-4,-,-,CASSNVAYSYEQYF,TGTGCCAGCAGCAATGTAGCGTACTCCTACGAGCAGTACTTC
TRBJ2-7,TRBV30,-,TRBD2,CAWSASGSGEQYF,TGTGCCTGGAGTGCTAGCGGGAGCGGCGAGCAGTACTTC
TRBJ1-2,TRBV30,-,-,CAWNNPTGTPGYTF,TGTGCCTGGAATAATCCTACAGGGACCCCTGGCTACACCTTC
TRBJ1-1,TRBV6-5,-,TRBD1,CASRDRSLSTEAFF,TGTGCCAGCAGGGACAGGTCCTTATCCACTGAAGCTTTCTTT
TRBJ2-7,TRBV27,-,-,CASSFSVTSSYEQYF,TGTGCCAGCAGTTTTTCCGTGACTAGCTCCTACGAGCAGTACTTC
TRBJ1-2,TRBV7-9,-,TRBD1,CASSLVPAGTAYGYTF,TGTGCCAGCAGCTTAGTACCCGCCGGGACAGCCTATGGCTACACCTTC
TRBJ2-7,TRBV27,-,-,CASSFRAGSYEQYF,TGTGCCAGCAGTTTCAGGGCCGGGTCCTACGAGCAGTACTTC
TRBJ1-6,TRBV13,-,TRBD1,CASSSRGQGAFNSPLHF,TGTGCCAGCAGCTCTCGTGGACAGGGGGCGTTTAATTCACCCCTCCACTTT
TRBJ2-5,TRBV29-1,once,-,CSVARQGGETQYF,TGCAGCGTTGCTCGGCAGGGCGGAGAGACCCAGTACTTC
TRBJ2-2,TRBV4-2,-,-,CASSPRIGGPNTGELFF,TGTGCCAGCAGCCCAAGGATCGGCGGACCGAACACCGGGGAGCTGTTTTTT
TRBJ1-3,TRBV19,-,-,CASSNLVGSGNTIYF,TGTGCCAGTAGTAATCTGGTGGGGTCTGGAAACACCATATATTTT
TRBJ2-7,TRBV7-2,-,TRBD2,CASSQAGGRHEQYF,TGTGCCAGCAGCCAAGCAGGCGGGAGGCACGAGCAGTACTTC
TRBJ1-2,TRBV19,-,TRBD1,CASSIEGQGRGYTF,TGTGCCAGTAGTATAGAGGGACAGGGTCGGGGCTACACCTTC
TRBJ2-5,TRBV30,-,-,CAWSTGRPYQETQYF,TGTGCCTGGAGTACGGGACGGCCGTACCAAGAGACCCAGTACTTC
TRBJ2-7,TRBV7-9,-,TRBD1,CASSLTGTGIHEQYF,TGTGCCAGCAGCTTAACCGGGACAGGGATCCACGAGCAGTACTTC
TRBJ2-3,TRBV19,-,-,CASSIGGGTAGRDTQYF,TGTGCCAGTAGTATAGGGGGCGGCACGGCCGGCCGGGATACGCAGTATTTT
TRBJ1-4,TRBV4-3,-,-,CASSQGNRNTNEKLFF,TGCGCCAGCAGCCAAGGGAATCGGAATACTAATGAAAAACTGTTTTTT
TRBJ1-3,TRBV18,-,-,CASSPEGSGNTIYF,TGTGCCAGCTCACCGGAAGGCTCTGGAAACACCATATATTTT
TRBJ2-1,TRBV5-1,-,-,CASSLEGGGPSGEQFF,TGCGCCAGCAGCTTGGAAGGGGGAGGGCCCTCGGGGGAGCAGTTCTTC
TRBJ2-3,TRBV27,-,TRBD2,CASSLRLRGVPDTQYF,TGTGCCAGCAGTTTAAGGTTGCGGGGGGTTCCAGATACGCAGTATTTT
TRBJ2-3,TRBV28,-,TRBD2,CASSVEGLEGGTDTQYF,TGTGCCAGCAGTGTGGAGGGACTAGAGGGCGGCACAGATACGCAGTATTTT
TRBJ1-1,TRBV2,-,-,CASIRGSEAFF,TGTGCCAGCATCCGGGGTTCTGAAGCTTTCTTT
TRBJ2-5,TRBV7-6,-,TRBD1,CASRAPEQGARETQYF,TGTGCCAGCAGGGCTCCCGAACAGGGGGCTCGAGAGACCCAGTACTTC
TRBJ2-2,TRBV7-2,-,-,CASSLWGPDTGELFF,TGTGCCAGCAGCTTATGGGGGCCCGACACCGGGGAGCTGTTTTTT
TRBJ1-1,TRBV18,few,-,CASSPPREMNTEAFF,TGTGCCAGCTCACCACCGAGGGAAATGAACACTGAAGCTTTCTTT
TRBJ1-4,TRBV19,-,-,CASTTRARPRELFF,TGTGCCAGTACTACGCGCGCTCGGCCTCGGGAACTGTTTTTT
TRBJ1-4,TRBV30,-,-,CAWRDGLTRLRSNEKLFF,TGTGCCTGGAGAGATGGGCTCACCCGCCTTCGGTCTAATGAAAAACTGTTTTTT
TRBJ1-1,TRBV6-6,-,-,CASRRENTEAFF,TGTGCCAGCAGGCGGGAGAACACTGAAGCTTTCTTT
TRBJ1-3,TRBV6-1,-,-,CASTPGGNTIYF,TGTGCCAGCACCCCCGGGGGTAACACCATATATTTT
TRBJ2-7,TRBV7-2,-,TRBD1,CASSPYAGTGVEQYF,TGTGCCAGCAGTCCCTACGCCGGGACAGGGGTAGAGCAGTACTTC
TRBJ2-1,TRBV4-3,few,TRBD2,CASSQDSPLAGGPNEQFF,TGCGCCAGCAGCCAAGACAGCCCACTAGCGGGGGGGCCGAATGAGCAGTTCTTC
TRBJ1-1,TRBV19,-,-,CASSIGRVNTEAFF,TGTGCCAGTAGTATCGGTAGGGTGAACACTGAAGCTTTCTTT
TRBJ2-7,TRBV5-1,-,TRBD1,CASSLVQDRFSYEQYF,TGCGCCAGCAGCTTGGTTCAGGACAGGTTTTCCTACGAGCAGTACTTC
TRBJ2-7,TRBV7-9,-,-,CASSFQDSRSYEQYF,TGTGCCAGCAGCTTCCAGGACAGTAGGTCCTACGAGCAGTACTTC
TRBJ1-1,TRBV6-1,-,-,CASSSGINTEAFF,TGTGCCAGCAGTTCTGGGATCAACACTGAAGCTTTCTTT
TRBJ2-1,TRBV11-2,-,TRBD1,CASSYEPGTATYNEQFF,TGTGCCAGCAGCTACGAACCCGGGACAGCCACCTACAATGAGCAGTTCTTC
TRBJ2-7,TRBV6-1,once,-,CASSDRGYEQYF,TGTGCCAGCAGTGACAGGGGTTACGAGCAGTACTTC